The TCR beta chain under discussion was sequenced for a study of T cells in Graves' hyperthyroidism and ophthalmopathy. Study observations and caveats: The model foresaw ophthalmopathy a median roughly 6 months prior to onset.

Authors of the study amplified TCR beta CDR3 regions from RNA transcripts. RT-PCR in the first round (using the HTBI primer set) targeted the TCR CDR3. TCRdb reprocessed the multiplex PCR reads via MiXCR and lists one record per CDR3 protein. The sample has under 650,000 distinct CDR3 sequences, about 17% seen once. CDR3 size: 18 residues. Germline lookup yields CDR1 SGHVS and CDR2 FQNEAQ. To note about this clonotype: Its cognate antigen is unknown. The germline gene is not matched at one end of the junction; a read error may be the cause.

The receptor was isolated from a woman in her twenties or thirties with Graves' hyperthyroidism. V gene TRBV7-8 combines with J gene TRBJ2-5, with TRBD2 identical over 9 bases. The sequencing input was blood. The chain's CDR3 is CASSLAIETSGDQETRYF. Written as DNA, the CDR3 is TGTGCCAGCAGCTTAGCGATCGAGACTAGCGGTGACCAAGAGACCCGGTACTTC.